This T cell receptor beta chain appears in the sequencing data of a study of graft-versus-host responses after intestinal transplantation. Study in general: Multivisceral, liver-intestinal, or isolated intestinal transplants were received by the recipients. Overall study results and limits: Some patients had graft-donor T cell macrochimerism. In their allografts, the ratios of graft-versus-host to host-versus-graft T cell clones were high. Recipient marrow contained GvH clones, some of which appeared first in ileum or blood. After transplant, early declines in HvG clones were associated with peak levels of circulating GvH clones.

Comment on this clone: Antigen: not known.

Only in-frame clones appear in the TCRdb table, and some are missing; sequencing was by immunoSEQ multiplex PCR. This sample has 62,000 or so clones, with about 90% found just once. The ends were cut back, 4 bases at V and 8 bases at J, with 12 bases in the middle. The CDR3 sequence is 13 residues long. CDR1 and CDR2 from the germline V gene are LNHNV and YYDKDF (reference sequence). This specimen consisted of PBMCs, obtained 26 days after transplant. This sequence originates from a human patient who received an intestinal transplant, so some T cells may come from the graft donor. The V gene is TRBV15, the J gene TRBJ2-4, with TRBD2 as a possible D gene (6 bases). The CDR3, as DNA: TGTGCCACCAGCACCAGACTAGGGGACATTCAGTACTTC. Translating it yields CATSTRLGDIQYF.